This TCR beta chain was profiled in a study of blood T cell repertoires in COVID-19. Authors' data handling: The authors estimated nucleated cell counts from reference gene primer amplification. Clones were read by immunoSEQ multiplex PCR, and TCRdb kept only the in-frame ones, dropping some. V and J calls plus clone size are reproduced from that table; the DNA served to infer D and trimming. The sample contains about 220,000 clones, around 81% of which appear only once. The CDR3 length is 24 residues. Trimming at V came to 0 bases and at J to 2 bases, leaving 26 bases not matched to a gene. The material sequenced was peripheral blood. The clonotype was recovered from an older woman with acute or convalescent COVID-19. V and J are TRBV5-3 and TRBJ1-5, with TRBD1 matching over 10 bases. TRBV5-3 is an open reading frame, and its role is uncertain. The CDR3 reads CARSLARSNVVPGQGMICNQPQHF. Here the CDR3 DNA reads TGTGCCAGAAGCTTGGCACGATCGAACGTCGTCCCGGGACAGGGGATGATTTGCAATCAGCCCCAGCATTTT.